These 20 T cell receptor beta chains came from one sample sequenced in a study of long-term antiretroviral therapy in people with HIV. Runs used v3.0 of the immunoSEQ assay and were done at survey level. Assay: immunoSEQ multiplex PCR; the TCRdb copy retains only in-frame clones and omits some. Of about 19,000 clones listed, less than 85% are singletons. The starting material was unsorted PBMCs, obtained 0.5 years before starting antiretroviral therapy. All receptors come from a woman in her 50s with HIV.

CDR3 in amino acids: CASSGYRPNQPQHF. In nucleotides, the CDR3 is TGTGCCAGCAGTGGATACCGGCCTAATCAGCCCCAGCATTTT. The rearrangement joins TRBV2 to TRBJ1-5; D is ambiguous. The CDR3 has 14 residues. Germline V CDR1 and CDR2: SNHLY, FYNNEI. Trimming took 4 bases from V and 4 from J, leaving 11 bases between them.

This chain links TRBV11-2 with TRBJ2-5, with 8 bases that match TRBD2. Germline assignment: CDR1 SGHAT and CDR2 FQNNGV. Germline trimming cut 1 base from V and 5 bases from J; bases unmatched to any gene: 9. This CDR3 is built from 16 residues. As DNA, the CDR3 is TGTGCCAGCAGCTTAGTGAGGGTCGTAGCGGGGGAGACCCAGTACTTC. It codes for CASSLVRVVAGETQYF.

The chain recombines TRBV6-5 with TRBJ2-1; D may be TRBD2 (6 bases). The CDR3 covers 13 residues. CDR1 is MNHEY, CDR2 SVGAGI, per germline. V was clipped by 5 bases and J by 5 bases, with 10 bases between them. The CDR3 region has the DNA TGTGCCAGCAGTCCGGGACTTAACAATGAGCAGTTCTTC. Translated, it gives CASSPGLNNEQFF.

The chain couples TRBV28 to TRBJ2-7; TRBD1 is a possible D gene (6 bases). V was clipped by 3 bases and J by 2 bases, with 14 bases between them. Germline CDR1 is MDHEN and CDR2 is SYDVKM. The CDR3 has 15 amino acids. CDR3 nucleotide sequence: TGTGCCAGCAGTTTCGGGGCTAGGGGGACCTACGAGCAGTACTTC. Translation: CASSFGARGTYEQYF.

This clone was detected a few times. CDR3 DNA: TGCGCCAGCAGCCGACTAGCGGTTAACACCGGGGAGCTGTTTTTT. It specifies CASSRLAVNTGELFF. J is TRBJ2-2 and V is TRBV4-1; the match to TRBD2 covers 9 bases. J was trimmed by 2 bases and V by 4 bases; bases with no gene match: 2. Looked up from germline, CDR1 is MGHRA and CDR2 is YSYEKL. The CDR3 runs 15 residues.

The V gene is TRBV11-3, the J gene TRBJ2-1; 9 positions agree with TRBD1. V lost 5 bases, J lost 1 base, and 9 bases stayed unmatched. Per the germline V gene, CDR1 is SGHNT and CDR2 is YENEEA. There are 17 residues in the CDR3. CDR3 amino acids: CASSLGGGTGSYNEQFF. The CDR3 DNA sequence: TGTGCCAGCAGCCTAGGGGGAGGGACAGGGTCCTACAATGAGCAGTTCTTC.

This clone is large in the sample. The chain recombines TRBV5-1 with TRBJ2-1; 12 nucleotides line up with TRBD2. The germline V gene has CDR1 SGHRS and CDR2 YFSETQ. The CDR3 has 15 amino acids. Trimming cost V 4 bases and J 4 bases; bases outside gene matches: 3. The CDR3 is CASSIGLAGYNEQFF. CDR3 nucleotide sequence: TGCGCCAGCAGCATAGGACTAGCGGGGTACAATGAGCAGTTCTTC.

The chain uses TRBV7-9 and TRBJ2-5; 7 nucleotides align to TRBD1. Germline trimming cut 3 bases from V and 0 bases from J; bases unmatched to any gene: 4. The CDR3 runs 15 residues. Germline lookup yields CDR1 SEHNR and CDR2 FQNEAQ (reference sequence). CDR3 nucleotides: TGTGCCAGCAGCTTCGGGACAGTGTACCAAGAGACCCAGTACTTC. Residues: CASSFGTVYQETQYF.

V is TRBV30 and J is TRBJ2-7, with D perhaps being TRBD1 or TRBD2 (6 bases each). CDR1 is GTSNPN, CDR2 SVGIG, per germline (reference sequence). The V end lost 3 bases, the J end lost 6 bases, and 12 bases lay between the germline ends. The CDR3 length is 12 residues. CDR3 loop: CAWSGEGGEQYF. CDR3 bases: TGTGCCTGGAGCGGAGAGGGGGGCGAGCAGTACTTC.

CDR3 DNA sequence: TGTGCCAGCAGCTCAGCTGGACAGCTCCAAGAGACCCAGTACTTC. It encodes CASSSAGQLQETQYF. The V gene is TRBV7-6, the J gene TRBJ2-5, with D possibly being TRBD1 (6 bases). Deletions cut 4 bases from V and 1 base from J, with 13 bases between. The length of the CDR3 is 15 residues. Germline CDR1 and CDR2: SGHVS and FNYEAQ.

The chain employs TRBV10-3 and TRBJ1-2; D call uncertain. CDR3 length: 15 residues. Germline V lookup: CDR1 ENHRY, CDR2 SYGVKD. Trimming took off 0 bases at V and 2 bases at J, with 10 bases between the two ends. The CDR3 reads CAISESASLNYGYTF. Written as DNA, the CDR3 is TGTGCCATCAGTGAGTCGGCCAGTTTAAACTATGGCTACACCTTC.

V is TRBV7-9 and J is TRBJ2-7; a possible D gene is TRBD1 (6 bases). The CDR3 is 14 amino acids. Germline CDR1 and CDR2: SEHNR and FQNEAQ (reference sequence). Trimming shortened V by 1 base and J by 3 bases, and 10 bases separated the two germline ends. The CDR3 bases are TGTGCCAGCAGCTTAGAGAACAGGGACTACGAGCAGTACGTC. Translated: CASSLENRDYEQYV.

The chain joins TRBV5-8 to TRBJ2-6; D perhaps matches TRBD2 (5 bases). Germline V gene lookup returns CDR1 SGHTS and CDR2 YDEGEE. V was trimmed by 2 bases and J by 0 bases, leaving 6 bases between them. The CDR3 is 15 residues long. DNA for the CDR3: TGTGCCAGCAGCTTACGGGGCTCTGGGGCCAACGTCCTGACTTTC. It yields the protein CASSLRGSGANVLTF.

This chain links TRBV14 with TRBJ1-5; D remains ambiguous. CDR1 and CDR2 (germline): SGHDN, FVKESK. CDR3 length equals 16 residues. With 1 base removed from V and 1 base from J, the gap between germline ends came to 11 bases. CDR3 region: CASSQVFTHSNQPQHF. The CDR3 bases are TGTGCCAGCAGCCAAGTTTTCACTCACAGCAATCAGCCCCAGCATTTT. Supplemented by reference TRBV14 and TRBJ1-5, the full variable domain reads EAGVTQFPSHSVIEKGQTVTLRCDPISGHDNLYWYRRVMGKEIKFLLHFVKESKQDESGMPNNRFLAERTGGTYSTLKVQPAELEDSGVYFCASSQVFTHSNQPQHFGDGTRLSIL.

V is TRBV7-9 and J is TRBJ1-4, with D perhaps TRBD1 (6 bases). The germline V gene encodes CDR1 SEHNR and CDR2 FQNEAQ (reference sequence). The CDR3 length is 14 residues. Trimming removed 4 bases at V and 5 bases at J, with 11 bases between. CDR3 protein: CASSSTGPNEKLFF. DNA for the CDR3: TGTGCCAGCAGCTCGACAGGCCCCAATGAAAAACTGTTTTTT.

The V call is TRBV2, the J call TRBJ2-7, with 7 bases identical to TRBD2. The CDR3 consists of 14 residues. Germline values: CDR1 SNHLY, CDR2 FYNNEI. V trimming: 5 bases; J trimming: 0 bases; junction bases outside the gene matches: 4. The CDR3 region has the DNA TGTGCCAGCAGTCCTGGGACTATCTCCTACGAGCAGTACTTC. Encoded protein: CASSPGTISYEQYF.

The V and J genes are TRBV10-3 and TRBJ1-5, with D unclear. Germline V lookup: CDR1 ENHRY, CDR2 SYGVKD. The CDR3 covers 16 residues. The V end lost 3 bases, the J end lost 1 base, and 13 bases lay between the germline ends. The CDR3, as DNA: TGTGCCATCAGTGACTCCCCCCGGGGAAGCAATCAGCCCCAGCATTTT. Amino acid sequence: CAISDSPRGSNQPQHF.

The V gene is TRBV18, the J gene TRBJ2-3, with a weak D call TRBD1 (6 bases). The V gene's germline CDR1 is KGHSH and CDR2 LQKENI. This CDR3 region has 14 residues. V lost 2 bases to trimming and J lost 6 bases, with 12 bases between them. CDR3 sequence: CASSPGRGADTQYF. The CDR3 DNA follows: TGTGCCAGCTCACCAGGCAGGGGTGCGGATACGCAGTATTTT. Supplemented by reference TRBV18 and TRBJ2-3, the full variable domain reads NAGVMQNPRHLVRRRGQEARLRCSPMKGHSHVYWYRQLPEEGLKFMVYLQKENIIDESGMPKERFSAEFPKEGPSILRIQQVVRGDSAAYFCASSPGRGADTQYFGPGTRLTVL.

This clone was recorded once. V and J are TRBV4-2 and TRBJ2-7, with unresolved D. The CDR3 has 13 amino acids. Germline CDR1 LGHNA, CDR2 YNFKEQ. V was cut by 0 bases and J by 1 base, with 4 bases left in between. The chain's CDR3 is CASSQDDSYEQYF. For the CDR3, the DNA is TGTGCCAGCAGCCAAGATGATTCCTACGAGCAGTACTTC.

V and J are TRBV5-1 and TRBJ2-5; D not certain. The germline V gene has CDR1 SGHRS and CDR2 YFSETQ. Trimming took off 0 bases at V and 5 bases at J, with 5 bases between the two ends. CDR3 size: 12 residues. Here the CDR3 reads CASSLDQETQYF. Written as DNA, the CDR3 is TGCGCCAGCAGCTTGGATCAGGAGACCCAGTACTTC. Full variable domain (outside the CDR3, taken from reference TRBV5-1 and TRBJ2-5): KAGVTQTPRYLIKTRGQQVTLSCSPISGHRSVSWYQQTPGQGLQFLFEYFSETQRNKGNFPGRFSGRQFSNSRSEMNVSTLELGDSALYLCASSLDQETQYFGPGTRLLVL.